These T cell receptor beta chains were read from a single sample in a study of shared clonotypes between healthy human individuals. Libraries were prepared by immunoSEQ multiplex PCR; TCRdb keeps only in-frame clonotypes and omits some of them. This sample has fewer than 2.5 million clones, with approximately 93% found just once. Input material: naive CD4+ T cells from PBMCs. The receptors come from a man in his late teens or twenties in good health. Some clones in this sample may be carry-over from other donors' samples. Both conserved end residues are part of each CDR3. The order of the fields is clone size, V gene, D gene, J gene, CDR3 DNA, CDR3 protein. D genes are given only for firm matches. Only some rows state a clone size, as once, few, many or a class for expanded clones.

-	TRBV7-2	-	TRBJ2-3	TGTGCCAGCAGCTTGCGACGGGACACAGATACGCAGTATTTT	CASSLRRDTDTQYF
-	TRBV5-1	-	TRBJ1-4	TGCGCCAGCAGCTTGTTTCGGGGGGCTGAAAAACTGTTTTTT	CASSLFRGAEKLFF
-	TRBV7-3	-	TRBJ1-4	TGTGCCAGCAGCTTAACAGGGGGTGAAAAACTGTTTTTT	CASSLTGGEKLFF
once	TRBV6-1	-	TRBJ1-3	TGTGCCAGCAGCCGAGGATCCGGGGCCATATATTTT	CASSRGSGAIYF
-	TRBV6-5	TRBD1	TRBJ1-5	TGTGCCAGCAGTCGAAACAGGGGTAATCAGCCCCAGCATTTT	CASSRNRGNQPQHF
-	TRBV11-2	TRBD2	TRBJ2-3	TGTGCCAGCAGACATGGCTTGGGGGAGGGAGCTACGCAGTATTTT	CASRHGLGEGATQYF
-	TRBV5-6	TRBD1	TRBJ1-1	TGTGCCAGCAGCCCTATGGACAGGGCGGAAGCTTTCTTT	CASSPMDRAEAFF
-	TRBV25-1	-	TRBJ2-5	TGTGCCAGCAGTGAGGCGGGAAATATCGAGACCCAGTACTTC	CASSEAGNIETQYF
-	TRBV6-5	-	TRBJ2-5	TGTGCCAGCAGCAATACCAGATCAGGGACCCAGTACTTC	CASSNTRSGTQYF
-	TRBV7-6	TRBD2	TRBJ2-2	TGTGCCAGCCAGGGGGCTAGCGGGAGTACCGGGGAGCTGTTTTTT	CASQGASGSTGELFF
-	TRBV15	TRBD2	TRBJ2-7	TGTGCCACCAGCAGAGATTCTTCGGGACTAGCGGGAGTAGGGTCCGAGCAGTACTTC	CATSRDSSGLAGVGSEQYF
-	TRBV7-9	-	TRBJ2-7	TGTGCCAGCAGCTTAGACTTCCCATCTAAGGACGAGCAGTACTTC	CASSLDFPSKDEQYF
-	TRBV27	-	TRBJ2-5	TGTGCCAGCAGTTTAAAGGGGAGGAGGTACCCAGAGACCCAGTACTTC	CASSLKGRRYPETQYF
-	TRBV10-1	TRBD1	TRBJ2-2	TGCGCCAGCAGTGAGTCTTCAGGGGGAGTCGGGGAGCTGTTTTTT	CASSESSGGVGELFF
-	TRBV5-1	-	TRBJ2-3	TGCGCCAGCAGCTTGGTTTCAGATACGCAGTATTTT	CASSLVSDTQYF
once	TRBV5-1	TRBD2	TRBJ2-5	TGCGCCAGCAGCTTGGAAGGACTAGCAGGAGAGACCCAGTACTTC	CASSLEGLAGETQYF
-	TRBV25-1	-	TRBJ1-3	TGTGCCAGCAGTGAAGTTGGAAACACCATATATTTT	CASSEVGNTIYF
-	TRBV4-2	-	TRBJ2-3	TGTGCCAGCAGCCACTCTTTGACAGATACGCAGTATTTT	CASSHSLTDTQYF
-	TRBV11-1	TRBD2	TRBJ2-7	TGTGCCAGCAGCTCGGGGACTATTCGTTCGGGGCAGTACTTC	CASSSGTIRSGQYF
-	TRBV19	-	TRBJ2-1	TGTGCCAGTAGTGCGGCTAGTCGGTATAATGAGCAGTTCTTC	CASSAASRYNEQFF
once	TRBV6-6	TRBD1	TRBJ1-2	TGTGCCAGCAGTGATGATGGACAGGCTTATGGCTACACCTTC	CASSDDGQAYGYTF
-	TRBV2	TRBD2	TRBJ2-1	TGTGCCAGCAGTGAAACCGGGCTAGCGGGAGCTGCTGAGCAGTTCTTC	CASSETGLAGAAEQFF
-	TRBV27	-	TRBJ1-2	TGTGCCAGCAAAACGGGACCCCAAACCTCCTATGGCTACACCTTC	CASKTGPQTSYGYTF
-	TRBV6-1	-	TRBJ2-1	TGTGCCAGCACCGGCCGCAATGAGCAGTTCTTC	CASTGRNEQFF
-	TRBV7-2	-	TRBJ2-1	TGTGCCAGCAGCTTGGGGCCTAGCTTCGATGAGCAGTTCTTC	CASSLGPSFDEQFF
-	TRBV11-2	-	TRBJ1-3	TGTGCCAGCGCTAATCAGGGTTCAAACACCATATATTTT	CASANQGSNTIYF
-	TRBV7-2	-	TRBJ2-6	TGTGCCAGCAGCTTAGTTCGTGTCTCTGGGGCCAACGTCCTGACTTTC	CASSLVRVSGANVLTF
-	TRBV28	-	TRBJ2-2	TGTGCCACCGCTGGTTGGATGGCCGGGGAGCTGTTTTTT	CATAGWMAGELFF
once	TRBV5-1	TRBD1	TRBJ1-2	TGCGCCAGCAGCTTTGGGACAGGGGGCGCCTGGGGCTACACCTTC	CASSFGTGGAWGYTF
-	TRBV9	TRBD2	TRBJ2-3	TGTGCTAAGCGGGGCGGCGGCACAGATACGCAGTATTTT	CAKRGGGTDTQYF
-	TRBV7-8	TRBD2	TRBJ2-7	TGTGCCAGCAGCCTTCAGCGGGAGGATGCTAACGAGCAGTACTTC	CASSLQREDANEQYF
-	TRBV7-8	-	TRBJ1-1	TGTGCCAGCAGCTTTACAGGGAGGGTGAACACTGAAGCTTTCTTT	CASSFTGRVNTEAFF
once	TRBV29-1	-	TRBJ2-5	TGCAGCGTGAAGAGTGGGCAGGAGACCCAGTACTTC	CSVKSGQETQYF
once	TRBV6-1	TRBD2	TRBJ2-2	TGTGCCAGCAGTGAGGCGGGAGGGCCCGGGGAGCTGTTTTTT	CASSEAGGPGELFF
-	TRBV7-6	-	TRBJ2-2	TGTGCCAGCAGCTCGACAGGCCCTACCAGCACCGGGGAGCTGTTTTTT	CASSSTGPTSTGELFF
once	TRBV11-3	-	TRBJ2-1	TGTGCCAGCAGCTCATCCGGACAATACAATGAGCAGTTCTTC	CASSSSGQYNEQFF
-	TRBV5-6	-	TRBJ1-1	TGTGCCAGCAGCTTAGGGCGGGAGTCAGGCACTGAAGCTTTCTTT	CASSLGRESGTEAFF
once	TRBV28	-	TRBJ2-3	TGTGCCAGCAGCGCATACCTTTCGACGTCCGGTCAGTATTTT	CASSAYLSTSGQYF
-	TRBV5-1	-	TRBJ1-2	TGCGCCAGCAGCTTGGATTCACAGTGGTATGGCTACACCTTC	CASSLDSQWYGYTF
once	TRBV9	-	TRBJ2-5	TGTGCCAGCAGCGTAGAGACGGGAGACGAGACCCAGTACTTC	CASSVETGDETQYF
-	TRBV10-3	TRBD2	TRBJ2-1	TGTGCCATCAGTGGTATTAGCGGGAGGGCCTATGAGCAGTTCTTC	CAISGISGRAYEQFF
-	TRBV7-2	-	TRBJ2-7	TGTGCCAGCAGCATCGCCTACGAGCAGTACTTC	CASSIAYEQYF
-	TRBV6-6	TRBD1	TRBJ1-2	TGTGCCAGCAGTCCCCTCGGACAGGGTGGATATGGCTACACCTTC	CASSPLGQGGYGYTF
-	TRBV28	-	TRBJ2-5	TGTGCCAGCAGTTTAGCAGGGCGCCAAGAGACCCAGTACTTC	CASSLAGRQETQYF
once	TRBV19	-	TRBJ1-5	TGTGCCAGTAGTAATACAGAAAATAGCAATCAGCCCCAGCATTTT	CASSNTENSNQPQHF
-	TRBV2	-	TRBJ2-7	TGTGCCAGCAGTGAAGACAGGGTCCACGAGCAGTACTTC	CASSEDRVHEQYF
-	TRBV5-1	TRBD2	TRBJ2-1	TGCGCCAGCAGTCGACTAGCGGAGACCTACAATGAGCAGTTCTTC	CASSRLAETYNEQFF
-	TRBV11-2	-	TRBJ2-2	TGTGCCAGCAGCTTAGATCCCGACGGGGAGCTGTTTTTT	CASSLDPDGELFF
-	TRBV27	TRBD1	TRBJ2-7	TGTGCCAGCAGTTTAAGTGGGAGGGACAGGGAAGGCGAGCAGTACTTC	CASSLSGRDREGEQYF
-	TRBV5-1	-	TRBJ1-4	TGCGCCAGCTCGGGGGGGTCTAATGAAAAACTGTTTTTT	CASSGGSNEKLFF
many	TRBV5-4	TRBD2	TRBJ2-1	TGTGCCAGCAGCTTGAAGCTAGCGGGAAACAATGAGCAGTTCTTC	CASSLKLAGNNEQFF
-	TRBV7-3	-	TRBJ2-5	TGTGCCAGCAGCTTAAACAGTCAAGAGGCCCAGTACTTC	CASSLNSQEAQYF
-	TRBV29-1	-	TRBJ2-1	TGCAGCGTGGGCCCCCCGGCTAGCGCACACAATGAGCAGTTCTTC	CSVGPPASAHNEQFF
-	TRBV18	TRBD1	TRBJ2-6	TGTGCCAGCTCACCGACAGGGTCCGGGGCCAACGTCCTGACTTTC	CASSPTGSGANVLTF
-	TRBV5-1	TRBD1	TRBJ2-2	TGCGCCAGCAGCTGGGGGGACAGGGACACCGGGGAGCTGTTTTTT	CASSWGDRDTGELFF
-	TRBV18	TRBD1	TRBJ1-2	TGTGCCAGCTCACCGTATGAACAGGGGAAAGGAGGCTACACCTTC	CASSPYEQGKGGYTF
-	TRBV2	-	TRBJ2-1	TGTGCCAGCGCAGGGAGTCAGGTGCCCAGCTACAATGAGCAGTTCTTC	CASAGSQVPSYNEQFF
-	TRBV19	-	TRBJ2-5	TGTGCCAGTACGAATTCCCGGGGCCAAGAGACCCAGTACTTC	CASTNSRGQETQYF